This T cell receptor (beta chain) emerged from a study of shared clonotypes between healthy human individuals. Study-wide results and caveats: Generally, estimated richness proved larger in naive subsets than it did in memory subsets. Only blood samples were collected, and tissue repertoires likely differ.

The CDR3 extends over 14 amino acids. Germline CDR1 MNHEY, CDR2 SMNVEV (reference sequence). V lost 5 bases, J lost 1 base, and 11 bases lay in between. Measured with immunoSEQ multiplex PCR; TCRdb has only the in-frame clones, and not every one. This table holds under 2,500,000 clones, approximately 94% found once. With respect to this clone: Its antigen remains unknown.

This sequence joins TRBV27 and TRBJ1-2, with D unresolved. The sample was naive CD4+ T cells sorted from blood. Subset here: CD45RA+ positively selected. This clonotype originated in a young man in good health. The CDR3 loop is CASSTRVGNYGYTF. The CDR3, as DNA: TGTGCCAGCAGTACCCGCGTCGGTAACTATGGCTACACCTTC.